The present T cell receptor (beta chain) was sequenced within a study of cytomegalovirus exposure and HLA in healthy donors. Study-level results: Within a later analysis, the majority of CMV-associated TCR beta chains appeared HLA-restricted. A link between a missense DCLRE1C variant and TCR beta V- and J-gene trimming emerged from a later analysis. A later analysis found TCR association rates differed by HLA locus, highest for DRB1 and lowest for HLA-C.

Researchers ran the PCR with 60 Vbeta and 13 Jbeta primers. Measured with immunoSEQ multiplex PCR; TCRdb has only the in-frame clones, and not every one. The sample lists roughly 300,000 clones, roughly 90% seen once, with around 4% in the top ten. A word on this clone: Its antigen is unknown.

The clonotype was recovered from a man aged 40-49 years in good health and CMV-seropositive. Sequenced: PBMCs.

The CDR3 DNA is TGCAGCGTTGAGCCCCACAACGGAAACACCATATATTTT. This translates into CSVEPHNGNTIYF. The chain links TRBV29-1 to TRBJ1-3, with unresolved D. V gave up 3 bases and J gave up 4 bases, with 10 bases separating them. The CDR3 totals 13 residues. Germline V gene lookup returns CDR1 SQVTM and CDR2 ANQGSEA.